These 27 T cell receptor beta chains were sequenced from one sample in a study of beta chain features in type 1 diabetes. The study reverse transcribed the entire isolated RNA, so it sequenced expressed TCRB transcripts. Sequencing was performed with immunoSEQ multiplex PCR; in TCRdb, only in-frame clones are kept and a portion is missing. The repertoire holds around 500,000 clones, more than 9.5% seen once, with approximately 0.05% in the top ten. Source material: naive CD4+ T cells from blood. All receptors come from a woman between 18 and 30 years old in good health.

J is TRBJ1-2 and V is TRBV6-6; D gene ambiguous. Germline CDR1 and CDR2: MNHNY and SVGAGI (reference sequence). The CDR3 runs to 13 residues. V was pared by 3 bases and J by 4 bases, with 9 bases between. The CDR3 loop is CASSYGEPYGYTF. The CDR3, as DNA: TGTGCCAGCAGTTATGGGGAACCCTATGGCTACACCTTC.

CDR3 protein: CASSPQLTGATAKNIQYF. CDR3 bases: TGTGCCAGCTCACCACAGCTTACAGGGGCGACAGCCAAAAACATTCAGTACTTC. This chain uses TRBV18 with TRBJ2-4; 7 nucleotides line up with TRBD1. Trimming took 1 base from V and 0 from J; bases not matched to a gene: 9. The CDR3 is 18 amino acids. Germline values: CDR1 KGHSH, CDR2 LQKENI.

This chain connects TRBV11-2 to TRBJ2-1; D assignment may be TRBD1 or TRBD2 (5 bases each). This CDR3 region has 11 residues. V gave up 2 bases and J gave up 12 bases, with 8 bases separating them. CDR1 and CDR2 from the germline V gene are SGHAT and FQNNGV. The CDR3 reads CASSLLGVQFF. Here the CDR3 DNA reads TGTGCCAGCAGCTTATTGGGGGTGCAGTTCTTC.

The V and J genes are TRBV29-1 and TRBJ2-3, with TRBD2 matching over 7 bases. After removal of 5 bases from V and 1 base from J, the junction contained 3 bases not matched to a gene. The CDR3 length is 13 residues. Per the germline V gene, CDR1 is SQVTM and CDR2 is ANQGSEA. CDR3 in DNA: TGCAGCGTTTCTAGCGGCCGCACAGATACGCAGTATTTT. Encoded protein: CSVSSGRTDTQYF.

V and J are TRBV27 and TRBJ2-5; D unresolved. CDR1 and CDR2 (germline): MNHEY, SMNVEV (reference sequence). CDR3 size: 16 residues. The V gene lost 2 bases and the J gene lost 1 base, with 14 bases spanning the gap. The chain's CDR3 is CASSLTLFRAQETQYF. DNA for the CDR3: TGTGCCAGCAGTTTAACCCTTTTCCGGGCCCAAGAGACCCAGTACTTC.

This clone appeared a few times. The chain recombines TRBV20-1 with TRBJ2-7, with D perhaps matching TRBD1 or TRBD2 (6 bases each). Germline loops: CDR1 DFQATT, CDR2 SNEGSKA (reference sequence). This CDR3 has 11 residues. The germline V and J ends were trimmed by 7 bases and 1 base, with 8 bases remaining between them. CDR3 loop: CSVGGSYEQYV. The CDR3 region has the DNA TGCAGTGTAGGGGGGTCCTACGAGCAGTACGTC.

This clone appeared a few times. The V call is TRBV4-1, the J call TRBJ2-1; D gene unclear. Germline V gene lookup returns CDR1 MGHRA and CDR2 YSYEKL. Trimming took off 3 bases at V and 0 bases at J, with 21 bases between the two ends. This CDR3 comprises 19 residues. The CDR3 region is CASSHPNGGHQSSYNEQFF. The CDR3 nucleotides read TGCGCCAGCAGCCATCCAAATGGTGGGCACCAAAGCTCCTACAATGAGCAGTTCTTC.

This clone was picked up a small number of times. The gene calls are TRBV7-9 and TRBJ1-1; TRBD1 matches 8 bases. The CDR3 spans 15 residues. V gave up 1 base and J gave up 1 base; unmatched junction bases: 2. Germline assignment: CDR1 SEHNR and CDR2 FQNEAQ (reference sequence). CDR3 in DNA: TGTGCCAGCAGCTTAGGGGACAGGAAGAACACTGAAGCTTTCTTT. Its protein is CASSLGDRKNTEAFF.

This chain connects TRBV5-1 to TRBJ1-2; D is unclear. This CDR3 has 15 amino acids. V gave up 4 bases and J gave up 3 bases, with 16 bases separating them. In germline, CDR1 is SGHRS, CDR2 YFSETQ. The CDR3 here is CASSPGFGSDYGYTF. The CDR3 region has the DNA TGCGCCAGCAGCCCCGGTTTTGGTAGTGACTATGGCTACACCTTC.

This clone has just a few counts. This rearrangement joins TRBV10-3 to TRBJ2-3, with D perhaps TRBD2 (6 bases). The ends were cut back, 8 bases at V and 2 bases at J, with 11 bases in the middle. The CDR3 is 13 residues long. In germline, CDR1 is ENHRY, CDR2 SYGVKD. CDR3 in DNA: TGTGCCATCGGCGCGGGACCCACAGATACGCAGTATTTT. This encodes CAIGAGPTDTQYF.

This clone was seen a few times. The chain combines TRBV21-1 with TRBJ2-7. TRBV21-1 is noted as a pseudogene. The CDR3 extends over 16 amino acids. The CDR3 is CASSKAVARARYEQYV. The CDR3 bases are TGTGCCAGCAGCAAAGCCGTGGCCCGGGCTAGGTACGAGCAGTACGTC.

This clone was detected a few times. This chain links TRBV13 with TRBJ2-1, with 7 nucleotides matching TRBD1. Per germline, CDR1 PRHDT and CDR2 FYEKMQ (reference sequence). J gave up 6 bases and V 6 bases, and 2 bases lay outside the gene matches. This CDR3 is 12 amino acids long. The CDR3 loop is CASRRQGNEQFF. The CDR3 DNA is TGTGCCAGCAGGCGACAGGGCAATGAGCAGTTCTTC.

The V and J genes are TRBV9 and TRBJ2-1; 8 bases map to TRBD2. Germline-derived CDR1 and CDR2 are SGDLS and YYNGEE. This CDR3 contains 17 residues. V lost 3 bases to trimming and J lost 1 base; unmatched junction nucleotides: 9. The CDR3 region has the DNA TGTGCCAGCAGCGCCACCACGGGGGGGCAATCCTACAATGAGCAGTTCTTC. This codes for CASSATTGGQSYNEQFF.

The chain couples TRBV29-1 to TRBJ2-3, with unresolved D. Germline CDR1 reads SQVTM; CDR2 reads ANQGSEA. The CDR3 is 14 residues long. With 7 bases removed from V and 2 bases from J, the gap between germline ends came to 16 bases. CDR3 DNA sequence: TGCAGCGCCGCCATTCTGGCACACACAGATACGCAGTATTTT. Translating it yields CSAAILAHTDTQYF.

The genes are TRBV28 and TRBJ2-5, with a possible D match to TRBD2 (6 bases). Looked up from germline, CDR1 is MDHEN and CDR2 is SYDVKM. The CDR3 has 17 residues. Trimming stripped 5 bases from V and 4 bases from J, with 23 bases between. This chain's CDR3 is CASSVNRRQTGVETQYF. CDR3 DNA sequence: TGTGCCAGCAGTGTAAATAGGCGGCAGACGGGGGTAGAGACCCAGTACTTC.

This clone occurred a few times. In DNA, the CDR3 is TGTGCCAGCAGCCCAAGACTAGCGGGGACCACAGATACGCAGTATTTT. It is translated as CASSPRLAGTTDTQYF. The chain is built from TRBV9 and TRBJ2-3; 11 nucleotides match TRBD2. Trimming cost V 4 bases and J 2 bases; bases outside gene matches: 6. The CDR3 is 16 amino acids. Germline loops: CDR1 SGDLS, CDR2 YYNGEE.

This clone has more than one count but fewer than ten. The chain links TRBV6-1 to TRBJ2-4; D not certain. Trimming removed 7 bases from V and 6 bases from J, with 16 bases in between. The germline CDR1 and CDR2 sequences are MNHNS and SASEGT. The CDR3 is 14 residues long. CDR3 coding DNA: TGTGCCAGCATCTCCGCGGTGGGTCTAAACATTCAGTACTTC. Translated, it gives CASISAVGLNIQYF.

V is TRBV11-1 and J is TRBJ2-6; D possibly corresponds to TRBD1 (6 bases). Looked up from germline, CDR1 is SGHAT and CDR2 is FQDESV (reference sequence). The V gene lost 6 bases and the J gene lost 0 bases, with 12 bases spanning the gap. The CDR3 runs 16 residues. CDR3 in DNA: TGTGCCAGCAGACGAAACAGGGCCTCTGGGGCCAACGTCCTGACTTTC. Residues: CASRRNRASGANVLTF.

The rearrangement links TRBV30 to TRBJ2-7; D ambiguous. The CDR3 consists of 13 residues. Germline-derived CDR1 and CDR2 are GTSNPN and SVGIG (reference sequence). Trimming shortened V by 0 bases and J by 0 bases, and 6 bases separated the two germline ends. The chain's CDR3 is CAWSVVFSYEQYF. For the CDR3, the DNA is TGTGCCTGGAGTGTGGTATTCTCCTACGAGCAGTACTTC.

The table lists this clone with a few counts. The chain uses TRBV4-3 and TRBJ1-1; possibly TRBD1 for D (5 bases). Looked up from germline, CDR1 is LGHNA and CDR2 is YSLEER. V lost 0 bases to trimming and J lost 7 bases, with 18 bases between them. The CDR3 runs to 16 residues. CDR3 amino acids: CASSQDRARALGEAFF. The CDR3 coding sequence is TGCGCCAGCAGCCAAGATCGGGCCAGGGCCTTGGGTGAAGCTTTCTTT.

V is TRBV4-2 and J is TRBJ1-1; no reliable D call. There are 14 residues in the CDR3. Between the trimmed V and J ends, which lost 3 bases and 10 bases, there was a span of 18 bases. Germline V CDR1 and CDR2: LGHNA, YNFKEQ. CDR3 in amino acids: CASSQLGRVRGAFF. In DNA, the CDR3 is TGTGCCAGCAGCCAGCTCGGCCGGGTTCGGGGAGCTTTCTTT.

V gene TRBV9 combines with J gene TRBJ2-3; D possibly corresponds to TRBD1 (6 bases). The length of the CDR3 is 16 residues. Germline V gene lookup returns CDR1 SGDLS and CDR2 YYNGEE. V lost 4 bases to trimming and J lost 0 bases, with 15 bases between them. In DNA, the CDR3 is TGTGCCAGCAGCAACAACCACAGGGCTAGCACAGATACGCAGTATTTT. Its protein is CASSNNHRASTDTQYF.

CDR3 coding DNA: TGTGCCACCAACCGATCTTGGGGGTATGGCTACACCTTC. It is translated as CATNRSWGYGYTF. V gene TRBV28 combines with J gene TRBJ1-2; D possibly corresponds to TRBD1 (5 bases). Germline V gene data show CDR1 as MDHEN and CDR2 as SYDVKM. V shed 10 bases and J shed 5 bases, with 17 bases lying between them. The CDR3 has 13 residues.

As regards this clone: Other DNA variants within this sample encode the same CDR3. This CDR3 is CASSLEGDTQYF. CDR3 DNA sequence: TGTGCCAGCAGCTTAGAAGGGGATACGCAGTATTTT. The rearrangement joins TRBV7-9 to TRBJ2-3; no clear D gene. V was pared by 1 base and J by 6 bases, with 5 bases between. The germline V gene encodes CDR1 SEHNR and CDR2 FQNEAQ (reference sequence). The CDR3 is made up of 12 amino acids.

The chain combines TRBV7-8 with TRBJ2-6, with unresolved D. Between the trimmed V and J ends, which lost 0 bases and 4 bases, there was a span of 16 bases. CDR3 length: 18 residues. CDR1 and CDR2 from the germline V gene are SGHVS and FQNEAQ. The CDR3 DNA is TGTGCCAGCAGCTTAGCCCGGATCAAGTTCTCCGGGGCCAACGTCCTGACTTTC. Translating gives CASSLARIKFSGANVLTF. The whole variable domain, filled in from reference TRBV7-8 and TRBJ2-6, reads GAGVSQSPRYKVAKRGQDVALRCDPISGHVSLFWYQQALGQGPEFLTYFQNEAQLDKSGLPSDRFFAERPEGSVSTLKIQRTQQEDSAVYLCASSLARIKFSGANVLTFGAGSRLTVL.

The chain combines TRBV4-3 with TRBJ1-1; D gene unclear. CDR3 size: 13 residues. The V and J ends lost 0 bases and 6 bases respectively, with 8 bases between them. Germline V gene sequence: CDR1 LGHNA, CDR2 YSLEER. The CDR3: CASSQDVGSEAFF. For the CDR3, the DNA is TGCGCCAGCAGCCAAGATGTGGGGTCTGAAGCTTTCTTT.

V gene TRBV18 combines with J gene TRBJ1-1; D might be TRBD1 (5 bases). CDR1 is KGHSH and CDR2 is LQKENI in the germline V gene. The V end lost 2 bases, the J end lost 3 bases, and 7 bases lay between the germline ends. The CDR3 has 13 residues. CDR3 nucleotide sequence: TGTGCCAGCTCACCAAGCAGGGACACTGAAGCTTTCTTT. Residues: CASSPSRDTEAFF.